A single sample gave rise to the 12 T cell receptor beta chains below, sequenced in a study of identical twins. TCRdb independently ran MiXCR on the 5' RACE reads; one entry per CDR3 protein. The repertoire includes around 1.7 million distinct CDR3 sequences, about 31% of them detected once, and about 0.25% sits in the top ten. The specimen was cord blood. The receptors shown here come from a newborn girl in good health.

The genes are TRBV6-1 and TRBJ2-1; D is uncertain. The CDR3 extends over 14 amino acids. Germline loops: CDR1 MNHNS, CDR2 SASEGT. V was shortened by 1 base and J by 3 bases, with 7 bases between the two germline ends. DNA for the CDR3: TGTGCCAGCAGTGAAGAGGTGGGCTACAATGAGCAGTTCTTC. Encoded protein: CASSEEVGYNEQFF.

In its sample, this clonotype was seen a few times. The V and J genes are TRBV20-1 and TRBJ1-5; D unclear. The V and J ends lost 6 bases and 6 bases respectively, with 12 bases between them. The length of the CDR3 is 12 residues. Germline V gene sequence: CDR1 DFQATT, CDR2 SNEGSKA (reference sequence). This CDR3 is CSAGRSGQPQHF. The CDR3 bases are TGCAGTGCGGGCCGTTCGGGTCAGCCCCAGCATTTT.

The J gene is TRBJ2-5, the V gene TRBV28, with D perhaps matching TRBD1 or TRBD2 (5 bases each). The CDR3 extends over 13 amino acids. Germline V gene sequence: CDR1 MDHEN, CDR2 SYDVKM. V lost 8 bases to trimming and J lost 0 bases, with 10 bases between them. The CDR3 nucleotides are TGTGCCAGCGACCCGGGACACCAAGAGACCCAGTACTTC. This translates into CASDPGHQETQYF.

The gene calls are TRBV20-1 and TRBJ2-3; 11 bases align to TRBD2. This CDR3 is 16 amino acids long. With 0 bases clipped from V and 1 base from J, the junction kept 3 bases outside the gene matches. CDR1 and CDR2 (germline): DFQATT, SNEGSKA (reference sequence). CDR3 protein: CSAREGLAARTDTQYF. The CDR3 bases are TGCAGTGCTAGAGAGGGACTAGCGGCCCGCACAGATACGCAGTATTTT.

J is TRBJ2-1 and V is TRBV11-1; 8 bases fit TRBD2. With 7 bases clipped from V and 0 bases from J, the junction kept 14 bases outside the gene matches. The CDR3 runs to 18 residues. CDR1 SGHAT and CDR2 FQDESV come from the germline V gene (reference sequence). CDR3 sequence: CASNSGGRPSLSYNEQFF. As DNA, the CDR3 is TGTGCCAGCAATAGTGGCGGGAGGCCATCCCTCTCCTACAATGAGCAGTTCTTC.

The CDR3 bases are TGTGCCAGCAGAGCCACAGGGGGCCTCACCGGGGAGCTGTTTTTT. Translated, it gives CASRATGGLTGELFF. The chain employs TRBV2 and TRBJ2-2, with TRBD1 identical over 9 bases. The V and J ends lost 6 bases and 4 bases, in that order; junction bases with no gene match: 6. This CDR3 region has 15 residues. Germline-derived CDR1 and CDR2 are SNHLY and FYNNEI.

The chain has TRBV20-1 and TRBJ2-5; 8 nucleotides match TRBD2. The CDR3 runs to 14 residues. V trimming: 2 bases; J trimming: 5 bases; junction bases outside the gene matches: 7. Germline-derived CDR1 and CDR2 are DFQATT and SNEGSKA (reference sequence). CDR3 sequence: CSARIRGRTETQYF. Here the CDR3 DNA reads TGCAGTGCTAGAATCCGCGGGAGGACGGAGACCCAGTACTTC.

The V gene is TRBV7-9, the J gene TRBJ2-5, with 7 positions matching TRBD2. CDR3 length: 13 residues. J was trimmed by 11 bases and V by 6 bases; bases with no gene match: 12. CDR1 SEHNR and CDR2 FQNEAQ come from the germline V gene (reference sequence). CDR3 coding DNA: TGTGCCAGCAGTACCAGTGGGGGGGGAGAGCAGTACTTC. Its protein is CASSTSGGGEQYF.

The gene calls are TRBV4-1 and TRBJ1-2; D not certain. The V end was cut by 3 bases, the J end by 8 bases, with 19 bases between. This CDR3 is built from 15 residues. Germline V lookup: CDR1 MGHRA, CDR2 YSYEKL. This CDR3 reads CASSQPFNDRDGYTF. DNA of the CDR3: TGCGCCAGCAGCCAGCCCTTTAATGACCGAGACGGCTACACCTTC.

This clonotype was counted between two and nine times. The V and J genes are TRBV9 and TRBJ1-2, with 9 bases lining up with TRBD1. There are 17 residues in the CDR3. Germline V CDR1 and CDR2: SGDLS, YYNGEE. V dropped 3 bases and J dropped 4; count of bases not matched to a gene: 13. The CDR3 DNA reads TGTGCCAGCAGCGCGGGAGACCACAGGGGGCGCGTCTATGGCTACACCTTC. Amino acid sequence: CASSAGDHRGRVYGYTF.

On this clonotype itself: Germline and junction disagree at one end, which may indicate a read error. The chain joins TRBV20-1 to TRBJ1-2, with TRBD1 matching over 8 bases. CDR3 length: 14 amino acids. In germline, CDR1 is DFQATT, CDR2 SNEGSKA (reference sequence). The CDR3 here is CSAAPRDRHYGYTF. CDR3 DNA: TGCAGTGCTGCCCCCCGGGACAGGCATTATGGCTACACTTTC.

J is TRBJ2-7 and V is TRBV29-1; 8 nucleotides line up with TRBD1. The J segment lost 6 bases and the V segment lost 3 bases, leaving 1 base of the junction unmatched. CDR3 size: 11 residues. The germline V gene encodes CDR1 SQVTM and CDR2 ANQGSEA. CDR3 residues: CSVEDRVEQYF. CDR3 nucleotide sequence: TGCAGCGTTGAGGACAGGGTCGAGCAGTACTTC.